One T cell receptor beta chain is described in this entry. The target antigen is unknown. The trim removed 5 bases at V and 4 bases at J, leaving 17 bases unmatched. Per germline, CDR1 PRHDT and CDR2 FYEKMQ (reference sequence). The CDR3 extends over 18 amino acids. TCRdb reanalysed the reads using MiXCR and keeps one entry per CDR3 protein. Here the sample spans hundreds of thousands of distinct CDR3 sequences, approximately 30% being singletons. This sample stems from a study of T cell repertoires in cytomegalovirus infection. Looking at the study overall: TCR beta signatures that were public indicated CMV infection and matching HLA type. Whole-study findings and limits: Dominant in the ex vivo response were TCR beta clonotypes restricted by HLA-C and specific for CMV.

The sample was cultured CD8+ T cells from PBMCs, taken from culture after CMV antigen stimulation. The origin of this receptor is a human donor in good health (CMV status not recorded). Some clones in this sample may be carry-over from other donors' samples. This chain uses TRBV13 with TRBJ2-1, with TRBD1 matching over 7 bases. The chain's CDR3 is CASSGLARGPSLYNEQFF. DNA for the CDR3: TGTGCCAGCAGCGGATTAGCGAGGGGGCCCTCTCTTTACAATGAGCAGTTCTTC.